Listed here are 30 T cell receptor beta chains from one sample, sequenced in a study of blood T cell repertoires in COVID-19. Assay: immunoSEQ multiplex PCR; the TCRdb copy retains only in-frame clones and omits some. The sample includes 65,000 to 85,000 clones, about 86% of them seen just once. Sequencing was performed on peripheral blood. These receptors were collected from a man aged 45-65 years with active COVID-19.

This chain uses TRBV6-2 or TRBV6-3 with TRBJ2-7; 10 bases agree with TRBD1. Germline lookup yields CDR1 MNHEY and CDR2 SVGEGT. V shed 2 bases and J 2 bases; nucleotides not matched to a gene: 3. CDR3 length: 15 residues. CDR3 nucleotide sequence: TGTGCCAGCAGTTACGGGGGGACAGGGGCCTACGAGCAGTACTTC. Encoded protein: CASSYGGTGAYEQYF.

The rearrangement links TRBV7-3 to TRBJ2-7; 7 nucleotides line up with TRBD1. Per the germline V gene, CDR1 is SGHTA and CDR2 is FQGTGA. This CDR3 is 14 amino acids long. J gave up 1 base and V 2 bases, and 2 bases lay outside the gene matches. The CDR3 loop is CASSLQTGSYEQYF. The CDR3 DNA sequence: TGTGCCAGCAGCTTACAGACAGGGTCCTACGAGCAGTACTTC.

The V and J genes are TRBV28 and TRBJ2-6, with 7 bases identical to TRBD2. The CDR3 has 15 residues. Trimming at V came to 9 bases and at J to 2 bases, leaving 7 bases not matched to a gene. Germline V CDR1 and CDR2: MDHEN, SYDVKM. Here the CDR3 reads CASASGGPGANVLTF. The CDR3 DNA reads TGTGCCAGTGCTAGCGGAGGGCCTGGGGCCAACGTCCTGACTTTC.

V is TRBV5-6 and J is TRBJ1-1; D might be TRBD1 (6 bases). The V gene lost 3 bases and the J gene lost 1 base, with 13 bases spanning the gap. This CDR3 comprises 15 residues. Germline lookup yields CDR1 SGHDT and CDR2 YYEEEE. The CDR3 reads CASSYRQAKNTEAFF. The CDR3 DNA is TGTGCCAGCAGCTACAGACAGGCCAAGAACACTGAAGCTTTCTTT.

This sequence joins TRBV7-2 and TRBJ1-5; perhaps TRBD1 as D (6 bases). The CDR3 covers 16 residues. Germline CDR1 reads SGHTA; CDR2 reads FQGNSA. V dropped 7 bases and J dropped 4 bases, with 20 bases sitting between them. The CDR3 protein is CASTSTGGGPNQPQHF. The CDR3 bases are TGTGCCAGCACCTCCACGGGCGGGGGGCCAAATCAGCCCCAGCATTTT.

The chain is built from TRBV2 and TRBJ2-1; no clear D. The CDR3 spans 12 residues. The germline V gene encodes CDR1 SNHLY and CDR2 FYNNEI. V was shortened by 2 bases and J by 5 bases, with 4 bases between the two germline ends. DNA for the CDR3: TGTGCCAGCAGTGAACAGAACAATGAGCAGTTCTTC. Its protein is CASSEQNNEQFF.

The rearrangement joins TRBV2 to TRBJ2-4, with 9 bases identical to TRBD1. Germline V lookup: CDR1 SNHLY, CDR2 FYNNEI. V lost 6 bases and J lost 0; bases outside the gene matches: 6. CDR3 length: 16 amino acids. The CDR3 nucleotides are TGTGCCAGCAGAAGGGGACAGGGCCTAGCCAAAAACATTCAGTACTTC. It encodes CASRRGQGLAKNIQYF.

The chain joins TRBV5-1 to TRBJ1-1, with D possibly TRBD1 on 5 matching bases. The CDR3 is 15 residues long. CDR1 SGHRS and CDR2 YFSETQ come from the germline V gene. Trimming took off 4 bases at V and 4 bases at J, with 17 bases between the two ends. Here the CDR3 DNA reads TGCGCCAGCAGCCCGGACGGGGGAGGTGGCACTGAAGCTTTCTTT. Translating gives CASSPDGGGGTEAFF.

This clone appeared once. The chain couples TRBV6-5 to TRBJ1-2; 7 bases fit TRBD1. The CDR3 contains 15 residues. V was pared by 6 bases and J by 8 bases, with 15 bases of the junction left unmatched. Germline lookup yields CDR1 MNHEY and CDR2 SVGAGI. The CDR3 region is CASRRPGTDAGGYTF. The CDR3 DNA reads TGTGCCAGCAGGCGACCCGGGACAGATGCAGGAGGCTACACCTTC.

The rearrangement links TRBV5-3 to TRBJ1-5; possible D gene TRBD1, 5 bases. TRBV5-3 is an ORF for which the function is uncertain. V shed 7 bases and J shed 4 bases, with 9 bases lying between them. This CDR3 is 12 amino acids long. CDR3 loop: CARGGENQPQHF. The CDR3 DNA follows: TGTGCCAGAGGGGGGGAGAATCAGCCCCAGCATTTT.

This clone was found a few times. The chain carries TRBV4-1 and TRBJ2-3; 9 nucleotides align to TRBD1. CDR1 and CDR2 from the germline V gene are MGHRA and YSYEKL. V trimming: 2 bases; J trimming: 6 bases; junction bases outside the gene matches: 6. There are 15 residues in the CDR3. For the CDR3, the DNA is TGCGCCAGCAGCCAACCGGGACAGGGTTCGGATACGCAGTATTTT. It translates to CASSQPGQGSDTQYF.

V gene TRBV28 combines with J gene TRBJ2-7, with 8 bases fitting TRBD2. In germline, CDR1 is MDHEN, CDR2 SYDVKM. The CDR3 runs to 16 residues. Germline trimming cut 1 base from V and 4 bases from J; bases unmatched to any gene: 9. The CDR3 DNA is TGTGCCAGCAGTTTATCAGGCGGGAGGCCAGGGTACGAGCAGTACTTC. Its translation is CASSLSGGRPGYEQYF. Using reference TRBV28 and TRBJ2-7 for the parts outside the CDR3, the full variable domain is DVKVTQSSRYLVKRTGEKVFLECVQDMDHENMFWYRQDPGLGLRLIYFSYDVKMKEKGDIPEGYSVSREKKERFSLILESASTNQTSMYLCASSLSGGRPGYEQYFGPGTRLTVT.

The chain is built from TRBV5-6 and TRBJ1-2; D remains ambiguous. The CDR3 consists of 13 residues. Germline values: CDR1 SGHDT, CDR2 YYEEEE. Trimming left V 0 bases short and J 2 bases short, with 5 bases between. CDR3 residues: CASSLEQNYGYTF. DNA for the CDR3: TGTGCCAGCAGCTTGGAACAGAACTATGGCTACACCTTC. The variable domain in full, completed from reference TRBV5-6 and TRBJ1-2, reads DAGVTQSPTHLIKTRGQQVTLRCSPKSGHDTVSWYQQALGQGPQFIFQYYEEEERQRGNFPDRFSGHQFPNYSSELNVNALLLGDSALYLCASSLEQNYGYTFGSGTRLTVV.

This sequence joins TRBV5-6 and TRBJ1-4; 7 nucleotides match TRBD1. Looked up from germline, CDR1 is SGHDT and CDR2 is YYEEEE. V lost 6 bases to trimming and J lost 8 bases; unmatched junction nucleotides: 16. The CDR3 runs 16 residues. The CDR3 protein is CASTPRGGQRVEKLFF. Written as DNA, the CDR3 is TGTGCCAGCACCCCCCGGGGGGGACAGAGGGTCGAAAAACTGTTTTTT.

The gene calls are TRBV7-9 and TRBJ2-4; 8 nucleotides align to TRBD2. Trimming cost V 4 bases and J 7 bases; bases outside gene matches: 9. The CDR3 extends over 15 amino acids. CDR1 and CDR2 from the germline V gene are SEHNR and FQNEAQ (reference sequence). This CDR3 is CASSSRGREENIQYF. In nucleotides, the CDR3 is TGTGCCAGCAGCTCCCGTGGGCGGGAGGAGAACATTCAGTACTTC. Looking up the rest from reference TRBV7-9 and TRBJ2-4 gives the full variable domain: DTGVSQNPRHKITKRGQNVTFRCDPISEHNRLYWYRQTLGQGPEFLTYFQNEAQLEKSRLLSDRFSAERPKGSFSTLEIQRTEQGDSAMYLCASSSRGREENIQYFGAGTRLSVL.

This chain uses TRBV27 with TRBJ2-5; TRBD1 is a possible D gene (5 bases). The CDR3 is 13 amino acids. Germline loops: CDR1 MNHEY, CDR2 SMNVEV (reference sequence). The ends were cut back, 5 bases at V and 5 bases at J, with 12 bases in the middle. The CDR3 DNA is TGTGCCAGCAGTCATGGGGCCTGGGAGACCCAGTACTTC. Its protein is CASSHGAWETQYF.

The chain employs TRBV6-6 and TRBJ2-7, with 11 bases fitting TRBD1. CDR3 length: 15 amino acids. CDR1 and CDR2 from the germline V gene are MNHNY and SVGAGI (reference sequence). The V gene end was trimmed by 0 bases and the J gene end by 4 bases; junction bases not matched to a gene: 2. This chain's CDR3 is CASSYSGTGGYEQYF. The CDR3 bases are TGTGCCAGCAGTTACTCCGGGACAGGGGGATACGAGCAGTACTTC.

The rearrangement joins TRBV9 to TRBJ1-1, with TRBD1 identical over 7 bases. V was pared by 4 bases and J by 4 bases, with 4 bases of the junction left unmatched. Germline V gene data show CDR1 as SGDLS and CDR2 as YYNGEE. This CDR3 is 13 amino acids long. The chain's CDR3 is CASSLGTATEAFF. The CDR3 coding sequence is TGTGCCAGCAGCCTGGGGACAGCCACTGAAGCTTTCTTT.

The chain has TRBV28 and TRBJ2-2; 9 nucleotides align to TRBD2. In germline, CDR1 is MDHEN, CDR2 SYDVKM. The CDR3 contains 19 residues. V lost 4 bases to trimming and J lost 0 bases; unmatched junction nucleotides: 12. CDR3: CASSYSRTSAQSNTGELFF. The CDR3 DNA sequence: TGTGCCAGCAGTTATTCAAGGACTAGCGCCCAATCGAACACCGGGGAGCTGTTTTTT.

This chain joins TRBV4-1 and TRBJ1-1; a possible D gene is TRBD1 (5 bases). V was clipped by 5 bases and J by 1 base, with 14 bases between them. Looked up from germline, CDR1 is MGHRA and CDR2 is YSYEKL. This CDR3 has 15 residues. Written as DNA, the CDR3 is TGCGCCAGCAGCTTAGGGGAGGGTCCGAACACTGAAGCTTTCTTT. Amino acids: CASSLGEGPNTEAFF.

This chain connects TRBV7-7 to TRBJ2-7; the match to TRBD2 covers 11 bases. V trimming: 4 bases; J trimming: 6 bases; junction bases outside the gene matches: 2. Germline V CDR1 and CDR2: SSHAT, FNYEAQ (reference sequence). The CDR3 loop spans 13 amino acids. CDR3 nucleotides: TGTGCCAGCAGCTCTGGGACTAGCGGCGAGCAGTACTTC. Its protein is CASSSGTSGEQYF.

Points on this clone: The junction departs from the called germline gene at one end, perhaps through a read error. The chain links TRBV24-1 to TRBJ1-1; a weak D match, TRBD1 (6 bases). Germline assignment: CDR1 KGHDR and CDR2 SFDVKD. CDR3 size: 15 residues. DNA of the CDR3: TGTGCCACCAGTGCTAGCGGGGGCAGTAACAGTGAAGCTTTCTTT. Translation gives CATSASGGSNSEAFF.

The V and J genes are TRBV4-2 and TRBJ1-6, with D perhaps matching TRBD1 (5 bases). Per germline, CDR1 LGHNA and CDR2 YNFKEQ. V was shortened by 2 bases and J by 7 bases, with 21 bases between the two germline ends. CDR3 size: 18 residues. The CDR3 DNA follows: TGTGCCAGCAGCCAATCCCCCGTGTCTTGGGGGGAAAATTCACCCCTCCACTTT. Translation gives CASSQSPVSWGENSPLHF.

The gene calls are TRBV3-1 (or the pseudogene TRBV3-2) and TRBJ2-3; 14 nucleotides agree with TRBD2. The germline gives CDR1 LGHDT, CDR2 YNNKEL (reference sequence). CDR3 length equals 19 residues. Trimming at V came to 0 bases and at J to 2 bases, leaving 7 bases not matched to a gene. In DNA form, the CDR3 reads TGTGCCAGCAGCCAAGAGAAGGGACTAGCGGGGGCGAACACAGATACGCAGTATTTT. Translating gives CASSQEKGLAGANTDTQYF.

The chain combines TRBV6-6 with TRBJ2-3, with D perhaps TRBD2 (6 bases). Trimming took off 6 bases at V and 4 bases at J, with 14 bases between the two ends. The CDR3 is 14 amino acids. Germline V CDR1 and CDR2: MNHNY, SVGAGI (reference sequence). CDR3 residues: CASRPGVRSDTQYF. The DNA of the CDR3 is TGTGCCAGCAGACCGGGAGTCCGTTCAGATACGCAGTATTTT.

The gene calls are TRBV18 and TRBJ2-7; maybe TRBD2 (6 bases). The CDR3 consists of 14 residues. V was trimmed by 3 bases and J by 2 bases, leaving 11 bases between them. From germline, CDR1 is KGHSH and CDR2 LQKENI. The DNA for the CDR3 is TGTGCCAGCTCACCGCGGGACGACCCCTACGAGCAGTACTTC. This encodes CASSPRDDPYEQYF.

This clone was seen a few times. The chain combines TRBV18 with TRBJ2-3, with a tentative D call TRBD2 (6 bases). The germline V gene has CDR1 KGHSH and CDR2 LQKENI. With 8 bases removed from V and 1 base from J, the gap between germline ends came to 10 bases. The CDR3 contains 13 residues. The CDR3 here is CASTWGGTDTQYF. The CDR3 nucleotides are TGTGCCAGCACATGGGGGGGCACAGATACGCAGTATTTT.

This clone showed up just once. The rearrangement links TRBV18 to TRBJ1-1, with 8 bases that match TRBD1. The CDR3 totals 14 residues. V lost 4 bases to trimming and J lost 7 bases; unmatched junction nucleotides: 8. Germline V gene sequence: CDR1 KGHSH, CDR2 LQKENI. CDR3 protein: CASSRGQGTHEAFF. The CDR3 DNA follows: TGTGCCAGCTCACGAGGACAGGGAACGCATGAAGCTTTCTTT.

The chain is built from TRBV24-1 and TRBJ2-1; tentative D call: TRBD2 (6 bases). Trimming shortened V by 1 base and J by 4 bases, and 7 bases separated the two germline ends. The CDR3 is 14 residues long. CDR1 KGHDR and CDR2 SFDVKD come from the germline V gene. The CDR3 region has the DNA TGTGCCACCAGTGATTTAGGAGGGTACAATGAGCAGTTCTTC. Encoded protein: CATSDLGGYNEQFF.

This chain uses TRBV6-5 with TRBJ2-2; D perhaps matches TRBD1 (6 bases). V lost 4 bases and J lost 1, with 10 bases in between. CDR3 size: 15 residues. In germline, CDR1 is MNHEY, CDR2 SVGAGI. DNA for the CDR3: TGTGCCAGCAGTTCTTGGGACAAGAACACCGGGGAGCTGTTTTTT. It translates to CASSSWDKNTGELFF.